Presented here are 19 T cell receptor beta chains from one specimen sequenced in a study of early T cells in non-severe SARS-CoV-2 infection. TCRdb re-called the 5' RACE reads through MiXCR, storing one row per CDR3 protein. The repertoire has about 53,000 distinct CDR3 sequences, 10% to 15% of them found once; the top ten carry about 2.4%. Sequenced material: whole blood, taken at baseline. The receptors were gathered from an adult who was a healthcare worker with PCR-confirmed SARS-CoV-2 infection or an uninfected control (not recorded which).

CDR3 sequence reads: CSVGQARYEQYF. CDR3 bases: TGCAGCGTTGGACAGGCTCGCTACGAGCAGTACTTC. The J gene is TRBJ2-7, the V gene TRBV29-1; weak D call: TRBD1 (6 bases). This CDR3 contains 12 residues. V lost 4 bases to trimming and J lost 3 bases, with 10 bases between them. Germline loops: CDR1 SQVTM, CDR2 ANQGSEA.

The gene calls are TRBV5-1 and TRBJ2-1, with D unresolved. The germline CDR1 and CDR2 sequences are SGHRS and YFSETQ. V was cut by 5 bases and J by 8 bases, with 11 bases left in between. The CDR3 extends over 12 amino acids. CDR3 sequence (DNA): TGCGCCAGCAGTGGGGTCGTGGATGAGCAGTTCTTC. This encodes CASSGVVDEQFF. The full variable domain, with the rest looked up from reference TRBV5-1 and TRBJ2-1, is KAGVTQTPRYLIKTRGQQVTLSCSPISGHRSVSWYQQTPGQGLQFLFEYFSETQRNKGNFPGRFSGRQFSNSRSEMNVSTLELGDSALYLCASSGVVDEQFFGPGTRLTVL.

This clonotype occurred many times. The CDR3 DNA follows: TGTGCCAGCAGCCAGGAGTTCGGACTAGCCTTTCAAGAGACCCAGTACTTC. It yields the protein CASSQEFGLAFQETQYF. V and J are TRBV14 and TRBJ2-5, with 8 bases lining up with TRBD2. The length of the CDR3 is 17 residues. Germline V gene data show CDR1 as SGHDN and CDR2 as FVKESK. V lost 3 bases and J lost 2; bases outside the gene matches: 11.

This clonotype occurred a few times. The chain's CDR3 is CASSQDPGRDTQYF. CDR3 sequence (DNA): TGCGCCAGCAGCCAAGATCCAGGGCGAGATACGCAGTATTTT. The V and J genes are TRBV4-3 and TRBJ2-3, with D possibly being TRBD1 (5 bases). CDR1 and CDR2 from the germline V gene are LGHNA and YSLEER. The V gene lost 0 bases and the J gene lost 5 bases, with 9 bases spanning the gap. The CDR3 is 14 amino acids.

The chain is built from TRBV6-2 or TRBV6-3 and TRBJ2-7, with 7 bases matching TRBD1. This CDR3 comprises 13 residues. V lost 6 bases and J lost 6; bases outside the gene matches: 8. Germline CDR1 is MNHEY and CDR2 is SVGEGT. The CDR3 is CASSRNRGFEQYF. DNA for the CDR3: TGTGCCAGCAGCCGAAACAGGGGTTTCGAGCAGTACTTC.

The V gene is TRBV6-4, the J gene TRBJ2-1; 11 bases match TRBD2. This CDR3 is 17 amino acids long. The V segment lost 2 bases and the J segment 4 bases; nucleotides outside the gene matches: 7. Germline V gene data show CDR1 as MRHNA and CDR2 as SNTAGT. CDR3: CASSDTVLAGVYNEQFF. CDR3 nucleotides: TGTGCCAGCAGTGACACAGTACTAGCGGGAGTTTACAATGAGCAGTTCTTC.

This clonotype has just a few counts. This chain joins TRBV7-8 and TRBJ2-2; 11 bases are shared with TRBD2. Trimming cost V 5 bases and J 3 bases; bases outside gene matches: 5. Germline V gives CDR1 SGHVS, CDR2 FQNEAQ. The CDR3 contains 16 residues. The CDR3 spells CASSPRTSGYTGELFF. The DNA of the CDR3 is TGTGCCAGCAGCCCGCGGACTAGCGGGTACACCGGGGAGCTGTTTTTT.

This clonotype came up a few times. This chain links TRBV14 with TRBJ2-5; TRBD1 or TRBD2 may be the D gene (6 bases each). V shed 6 bases and J shed 6 bases, with 17 bases lying between them. There are 14 residues in the CDR3. In germline, CDR1 is SGHDN, CDR2 FVKESK. CDR3: CASRRGGGGQTQYF. CDR3 sequence (DNA): TGTGCCAGCAGGCGCGGAGGAGGGGGACAGACCCAGTACTTC.

This clonotype was picked up a small number of times. V usage is TRBV5-1 and J usage is TRBJ2-7; possibly TRBD1 for D (6 bases). Germline CDR1 is SGHRS and CDR2 is YFSETQ. The CDR3 runs 15 residues. Deletions cut 3 bases from V and 0 bases from J, with 13 bases between. The DNA for the CDR3 is TGCGCCAGCAGCTCCCCGGGACAAAACTCCTACGAGCAGTACTTC. This sequence encodes CASSSPGQNSYEQYF.

A few counts support this clonotype. The chain links TRBV10-1 to TRBJ2-1; 8 bases fit TRBD2. Germline CDR1 WNHNN, CDR2 SYGVQD (reference sequence). V trimming: 3 bases; J trimming: 1 base; junction bases outside the gene matches: 5. The CDR3 covers 16 residues. The CDR3 DNA sequence: TGCGCCAGCAGTGAAAATGTAGCGGGATCCTACAATGAGCAGTTCTTC. Translated: CASSENVAGSYNEQFF.

In DNA, the CDR3 is TGCAGCGGAAGGGACAACTCCTACGAGCAGTACTTC. This sequence encodes CSGRDNSYEQYF. V and J are TRBV29-1 and TRBJ2-7; possible D gene TRBD1, 6 bases. Germline V gives CDR1 SQVTM, CDR2 ANQGSEA. V dropped 7 bases and J dropped 0 bases, with 10 bases sitting between them. CDR3 length: 12 residues.

The chain joins TRBV6-6 to TRBJ2-7; 15 bases agree with TRBD2. The V and J ends lost 2 bases and 4 bases, in that order; junction bases with no gene match: 6. This CDR3 contains 17 residues. Germline CDR1 is MNHNY and CDR2 is SVGAGI (reference sequence). The CDR3 DNA sequence: TGTGCCAGCAGTTACCGCACCGGACTAGCGGGAGGGTACGAGCAGTACTTC. This encodes CASSYRTGLAGGYEQYF.

This clonotype was observed at least ten times. One end of the junction is discordant with germline, which a read error may explain. The chain joins TRBV4-3 to TRBJ2-7, with a weak D call TRBD1 (6 bases). Germline V gives CDR1 LGHNA, CDR2 YSLEER. CDR3 length: 15 amino acids. The CDR3: CASSQDIGQHYEQYF. The CDR3 region has the DNA TGCGCCAGCAGTCAAGACATTGGACAGCACTACGAGCAGTACTTC.

This clonotype was recorded many times. The rearrangement uses TRBV7-2 and TRBJ1-5; D is undetermined. Germline V CDR1 and CDR2: SGHTA, FQGNSA. This CDR3 spans 14 amino acids. The V end was cut by 3 bases, the J end by 2 bases, with 8 bases between. Written as DNA, the CDR3 is TGTGCCAGCAGCTTCTCCGACGGCAATCAGCCCCAGCATTTT. As protein: CASSFSDGNQPQHF. Drawing the rest from reference TRBV7-2 and TRBJ1-5, the complete variable domain is GAGVSQSPSNKVTEKGKDVELRCDPISGHTALYWYRQSLGQGLEFLIYFQGNSAPDKSGLPSDRFSAERTGGSVSTLTIQRTQQEDSAVYLCASSFSDGNQPQHFGDGTRLSIL.

This chain uses TRBV2 with TRBJ1-2, with D unresolved. V gave up 3 bases and J gave up 3 bases, with 8 bases separating them. The CDR3 length is 13 residues. The germline CDR1 and CDR2 sequences are SNHLY and FYNNEI. CDR3 sequence: CASSDSVDYGYTF. The CDR3 nucleotides are TGTGCCAGCAGTGACTCTGTGGACTATGGCTACACCTTC.

This clonotype has a handful of counts. The genes are TRBV9 and TRBJ2-3; the match to TRBD2 covers 11 bases. The CDR3 loop spans 17 amino acids. Per the germline V gene, CDR1 is SGDLS and CDR2 is YYNGEE. The ends lost 3 bases at V and 2 bases at J; junction bases unmatched: 8. This CDR3 is CASSEPVAGGPTDTQYF. DNA for the CDR3: TGTGCCAGCAGCGAACCTGTAGCGGGAGGGCCCACAGATACGCAGTATTTT.

This clonotype occurred many times. The rearrangement links TRBV12-3 or TRBV12-4 to TRBJ1-1; TRBD1 matches 8 bases. The CDR3 contains 14 residues. Trimming took 4 bases from V and 8 from J; bases not matched to a gene: 9. The CDR3 region has the DNA TGTGCCAGCAGTTCCCCGGGACAGGCAAGAGAAGCTTTCTTT. Its protein product is CASSSPGQAREAFF.

This clonotype turned up a few times. The genes are TRBV10-1 and TRBJ2-5, with 10 bases aligning to TRBD2. J was trimmed by 3 bases and V by 0 bases; bases with no gene match: 1. The V gene's germline CDR1 is WNHNN and CDR2 SYGVQD (reference sequence). The CDR3 contains 15 residues. The CDR3: CASSESSGREETQYF. The CDR3 nucleotides are TGCGCCAGCAGTGAGTCGAGCGGGAGGGAAGAGACCCAGTACTTC.

This clonotype was picked up many times. The gene calls are TRBV12-2 and TRBJ2-1; TRBD2 is taken as the D call from the table, unchecked against the DNA. TRBV12-2 is annotated as a pseudogene. The CDR3 spans 15 residues. CDR3 nucleotide sequence: TGTGCAAGTCGCTTATCCGGGACTAGATTTAGTGAGCAGTTCTTC. This codes for CASRLSGTRFSEQFF.